Below, one TCR beta chain is given with its context. Its antigen is unknown. This entry comes from a study of memory CD4+ T cells and cytomegalovirus serostatus. Study in general: This sample comes from healthy Belgian adults, 8 to 10 CMV seropositive, roughly 22 seronegative. The study, taken as a whole, reports: Median bootstrapped AUC for CMV status was about 0.95 originally, roughly 0.92 US-trained.

Per the original data handling: Out-of-frame sequences were removed, leaving roughly 2,200,000 distinct TCRbeta sequences. Profiling relied on immunoSEQ multiplex PCR, and the TCRdb table lists in-frame clones only, not all of them. V and J calls and clone size are as listed in that table; D and trimming were resolved from the DNA. Altogether some 59,000 clones are present, about 81% being singletons, with the ten largest covering more than 0.8%. The sort gate was single viable CD3+CD4+CD8-CD45RO+ cells for memory CD4+ T cells. The CDR3 runs to 11 residues. Germline V gives CDR1 SNHLY, CDR2 FYNNEI. V was trimmed by 8 bases and J by 4 bases, leaving 6 bases between them.

The clonotype was recovered from an adult in good health and CMV-seronegative. The sequencing sample was made of memory CD4+ T cells from blood. The chain is built from TRBV2 and TRBJ1-3, with D possibly matching TRBD1 (6 bases). CDR3 nucleotide sequence: TGTGCCAGCGGACAGGGAAACACCATATATTTT. Its translation: CASGQGNTIYF.